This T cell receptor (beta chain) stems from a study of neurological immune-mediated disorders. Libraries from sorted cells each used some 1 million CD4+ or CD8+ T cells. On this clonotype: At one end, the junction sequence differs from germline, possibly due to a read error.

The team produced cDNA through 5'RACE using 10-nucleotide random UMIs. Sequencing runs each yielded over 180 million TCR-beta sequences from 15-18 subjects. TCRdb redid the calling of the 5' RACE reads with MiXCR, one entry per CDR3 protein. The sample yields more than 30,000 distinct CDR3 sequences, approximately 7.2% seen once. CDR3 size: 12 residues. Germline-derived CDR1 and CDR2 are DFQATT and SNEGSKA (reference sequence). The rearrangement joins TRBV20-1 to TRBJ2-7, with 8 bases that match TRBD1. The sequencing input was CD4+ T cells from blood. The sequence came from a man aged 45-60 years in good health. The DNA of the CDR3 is TGCAGAGCTACGGACAGGGAGTACGAGCAGTACTTC. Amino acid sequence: CRATDREYEQYF.